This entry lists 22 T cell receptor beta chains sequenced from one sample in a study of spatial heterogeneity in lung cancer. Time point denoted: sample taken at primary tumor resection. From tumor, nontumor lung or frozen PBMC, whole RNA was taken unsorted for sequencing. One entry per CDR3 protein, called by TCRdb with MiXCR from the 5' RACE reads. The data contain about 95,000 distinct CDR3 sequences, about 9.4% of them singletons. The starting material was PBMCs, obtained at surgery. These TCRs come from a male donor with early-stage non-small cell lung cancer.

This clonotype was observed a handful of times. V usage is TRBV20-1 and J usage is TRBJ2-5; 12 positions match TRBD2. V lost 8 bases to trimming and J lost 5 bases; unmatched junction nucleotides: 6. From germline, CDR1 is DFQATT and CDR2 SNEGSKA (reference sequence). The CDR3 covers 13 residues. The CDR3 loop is CSIRLAGVETQYF. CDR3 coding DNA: TGCAGTATTCGACTAGCGGGGGTGGAGACCCAGTACTTC.

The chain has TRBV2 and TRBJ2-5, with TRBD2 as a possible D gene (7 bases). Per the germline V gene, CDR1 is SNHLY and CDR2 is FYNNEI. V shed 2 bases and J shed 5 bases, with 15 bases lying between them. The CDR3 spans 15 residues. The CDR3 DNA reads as TGTGCCAGCAGTGAATCAAGGACTAGGGGGGAGACCCAGTACTTC. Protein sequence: CASSESRTRGETQYF.

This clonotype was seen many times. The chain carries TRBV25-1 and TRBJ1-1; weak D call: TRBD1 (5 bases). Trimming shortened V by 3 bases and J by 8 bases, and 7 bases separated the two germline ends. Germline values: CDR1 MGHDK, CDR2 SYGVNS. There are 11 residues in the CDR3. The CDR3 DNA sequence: TGTGCCAGCAGTGATTGGGGCGAAGCTTTCTTT. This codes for CASSDWGEAFF.

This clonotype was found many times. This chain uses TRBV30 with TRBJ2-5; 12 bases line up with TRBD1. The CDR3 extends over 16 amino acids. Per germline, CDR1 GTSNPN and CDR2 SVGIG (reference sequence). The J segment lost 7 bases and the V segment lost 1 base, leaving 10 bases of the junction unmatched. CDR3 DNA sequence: TGTGCCTGGAGTGCCGGGGACAGGGGGCGAGGAGGGACCCAGTACTTC. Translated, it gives CAWSAGDRGRGGTQYF.

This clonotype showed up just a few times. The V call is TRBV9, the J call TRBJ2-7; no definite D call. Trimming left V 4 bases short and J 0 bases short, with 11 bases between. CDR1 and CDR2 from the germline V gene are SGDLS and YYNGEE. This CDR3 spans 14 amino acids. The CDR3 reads CASSSATFSYEQYF. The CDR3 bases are TGTGCCAGCAGCTCCGCTACCTTCTCCTACGAGCAGTACTTC.

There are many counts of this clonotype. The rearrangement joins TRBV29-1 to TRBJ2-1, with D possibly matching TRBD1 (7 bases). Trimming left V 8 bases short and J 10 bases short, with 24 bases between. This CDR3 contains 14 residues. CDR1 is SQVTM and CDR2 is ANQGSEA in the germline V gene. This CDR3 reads CSSTGGTETYEQFF. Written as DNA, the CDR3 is TGCAGCTCAACTGGGGGGACAGAAACTTACGAGCAGTTCTTC.

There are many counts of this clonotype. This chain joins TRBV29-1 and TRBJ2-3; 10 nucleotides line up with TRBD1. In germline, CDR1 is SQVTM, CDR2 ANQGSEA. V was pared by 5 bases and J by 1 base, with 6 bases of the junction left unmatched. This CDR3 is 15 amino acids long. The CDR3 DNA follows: TGCAGCGTTCGACAGGGGGCATGGGGCACAGATACGCAGTATTTT. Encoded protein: CSVRQGAWGTDTQYF.

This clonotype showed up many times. The CDR3 DNA is TGTGCCAGCAGTATGGGACTGCAATACTACGAGCAGTACTTC. Its protein product is CASSMGLQYYEQYF. The chain uses TRBV28 and TRBJ2-7, with TRBD2 as a possible D gene (6 bases). V dropped 5 bases and J dropped 3 bases, with 14 bases sitting between them. This CDR3 contains 14 residues. CDR1 is MDHEN, CDR2 SYDVKM, per germline.

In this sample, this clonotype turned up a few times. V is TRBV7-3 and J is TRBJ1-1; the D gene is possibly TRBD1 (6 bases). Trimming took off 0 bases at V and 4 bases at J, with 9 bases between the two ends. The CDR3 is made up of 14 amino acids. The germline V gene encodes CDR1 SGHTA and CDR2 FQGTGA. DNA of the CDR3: TGTGCCAGCAGCTTAACAATGGGGGCCACTGAAGCTTTCTTT. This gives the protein CASSLTMGATEAFF.

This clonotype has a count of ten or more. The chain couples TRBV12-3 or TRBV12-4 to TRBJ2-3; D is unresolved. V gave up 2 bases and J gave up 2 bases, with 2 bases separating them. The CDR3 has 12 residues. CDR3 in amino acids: CASSLNTDTQYF. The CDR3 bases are TGTGCCAGCAGTTTAAACACAGATACGCAGTATTTT.

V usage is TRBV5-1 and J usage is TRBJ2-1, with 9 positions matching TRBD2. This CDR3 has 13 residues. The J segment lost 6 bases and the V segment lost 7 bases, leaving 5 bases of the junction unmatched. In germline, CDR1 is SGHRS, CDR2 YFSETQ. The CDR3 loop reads CASSAGGGNEQFF. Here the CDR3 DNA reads TGCGCCAGCTCGGCGGGAGGGGGCAATGAGCAGTTCTTC.

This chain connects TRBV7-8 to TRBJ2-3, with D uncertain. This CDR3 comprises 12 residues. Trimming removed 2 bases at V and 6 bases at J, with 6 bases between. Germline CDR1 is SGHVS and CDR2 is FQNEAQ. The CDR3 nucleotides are TGTGCCAGCAGCTTATCCTGGGATACGCAGTATTTT. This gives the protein CASSLSWDTQYF.

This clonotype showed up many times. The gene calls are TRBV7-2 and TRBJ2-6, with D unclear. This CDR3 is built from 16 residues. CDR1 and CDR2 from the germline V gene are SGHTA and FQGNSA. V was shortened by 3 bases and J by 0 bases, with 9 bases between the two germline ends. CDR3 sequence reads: CASSFAPFSGANVLTF. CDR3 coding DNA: TGTGCCAGCAGCTTCGCTCCTTTCTCTGGGGCCAACGTCCTGACTTTC.

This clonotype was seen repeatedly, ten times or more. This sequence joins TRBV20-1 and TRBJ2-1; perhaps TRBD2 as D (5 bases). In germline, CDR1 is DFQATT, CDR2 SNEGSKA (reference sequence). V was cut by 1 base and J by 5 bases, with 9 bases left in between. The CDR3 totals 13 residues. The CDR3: CSARGRQDNEQFF. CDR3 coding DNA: TGCAGTGCTAGAGGGAGGCAAGACAATGAGCAGTTCTTC.

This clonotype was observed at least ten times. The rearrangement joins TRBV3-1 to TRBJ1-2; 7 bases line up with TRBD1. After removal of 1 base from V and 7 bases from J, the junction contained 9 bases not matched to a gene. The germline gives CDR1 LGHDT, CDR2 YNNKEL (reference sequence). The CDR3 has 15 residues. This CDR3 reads CASSQVEGARAGYTF. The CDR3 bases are TGTGCCAGCAGCCAAGTGGAGGGGGCGCGGGCTGGCTACACCTTC.

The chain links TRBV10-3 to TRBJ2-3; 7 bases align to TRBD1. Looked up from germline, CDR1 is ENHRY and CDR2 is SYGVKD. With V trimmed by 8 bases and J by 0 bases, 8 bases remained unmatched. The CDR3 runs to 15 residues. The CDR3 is CAIGGQTASTDTQYF. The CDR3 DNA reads TGTGCCATCGGGGGACAGACAGCTAGCACAGATACGCAGTATTTT.

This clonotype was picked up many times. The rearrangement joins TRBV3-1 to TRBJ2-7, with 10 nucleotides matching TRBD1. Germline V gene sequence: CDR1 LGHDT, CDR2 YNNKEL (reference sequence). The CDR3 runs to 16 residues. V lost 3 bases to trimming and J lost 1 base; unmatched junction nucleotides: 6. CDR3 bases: TGTGCCAGCAGCCACCACCGGGACAGGGGATCCTACGAGCAGTACTTC. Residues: CASSHHRDRGSYEQYF.

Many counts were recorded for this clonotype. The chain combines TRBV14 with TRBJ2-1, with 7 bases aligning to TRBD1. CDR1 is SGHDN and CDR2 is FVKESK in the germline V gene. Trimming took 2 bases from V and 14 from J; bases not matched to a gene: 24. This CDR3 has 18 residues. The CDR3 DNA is TGTGCCAGCAGCCAACGGTCTGGGGTAGGTGGGACAGTTGTTCCGGAGTTCTTC. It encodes CASSQRSGVGGTVVPEFF.

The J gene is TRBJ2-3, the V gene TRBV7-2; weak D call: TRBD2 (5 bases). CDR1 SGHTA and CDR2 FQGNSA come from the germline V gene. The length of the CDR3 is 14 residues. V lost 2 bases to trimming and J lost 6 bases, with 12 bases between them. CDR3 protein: CASSLNGIDDTQYF. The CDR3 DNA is TGTGCCAGCAGCTTAAACGGGATTGACGATACGCAGTATTTT.

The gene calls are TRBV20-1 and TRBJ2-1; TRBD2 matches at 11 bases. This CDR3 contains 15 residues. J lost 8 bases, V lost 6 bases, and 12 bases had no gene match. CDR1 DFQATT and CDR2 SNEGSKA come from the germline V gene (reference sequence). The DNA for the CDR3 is TGCAGTGCCGCCGGTAGCGGGGGGGCCGTCGATGAGCAGTTCTTC. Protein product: CSAAGSGGAVDEQFF.

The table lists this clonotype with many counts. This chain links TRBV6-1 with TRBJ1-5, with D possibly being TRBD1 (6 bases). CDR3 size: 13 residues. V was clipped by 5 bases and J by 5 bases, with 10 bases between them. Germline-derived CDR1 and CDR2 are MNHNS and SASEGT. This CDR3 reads CASSSDSDQPQHF. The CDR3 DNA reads TGTGCCAGCAGTTCGGACAGTGATCAGCCCCAGCATTTT.

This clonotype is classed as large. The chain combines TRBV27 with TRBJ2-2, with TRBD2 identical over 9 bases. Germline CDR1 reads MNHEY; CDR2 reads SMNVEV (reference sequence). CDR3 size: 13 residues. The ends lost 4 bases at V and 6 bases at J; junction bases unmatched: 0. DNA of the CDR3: TGTGCCAGCAGTTGGACTAGCGCCGGGGAGCTGTTTTTT. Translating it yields CASSWTSAGELFF.